The next 26 T cell receptor beta chains were all read from a single sample in a study of blood T cell repertoires in COVID-19. Some clones are missing from TCRdb's copy, which holds only in-frame ones; the method was immunoSEQ multiplex PCR. This sample has about 51,000 clones, with 70% to 90% found just once. Sequencing was done on a sample of peripheral blood. The receptor set was obtained from a man aged 60 to 69 with acute or convalescent COVID-19.

This chain links TRBV7-2 with TRBJ2-7; 7 bases are a match to TRBD1. The J segment lost 3 bases and the V segment lost 5 bases, leaving 7 bases of the junction unmatched. The CDR3 extends over 14 amino acids. Per the germline V gene, CDR1 is SGHTA and CDR2 is FQGNSA. CDR3 DNA sequence: TGTGCCAGCAGCACCATACCAGGGGGCTACGAGCAGTACTTC. Its protein product is CASSTIPGGYEQYF.

The V gene is TRBV13, the J gene TRBJ2-2, with 7 bases lining up with TRBD2. Germline CDR1 PRHDT, CDR2 FYEKMQ (reference sequence). This CDR3 spans 16 amino acids. V lost 6 bases, J lost 0 bases, and 7 bases stayed unmatched. The CDR3 DNA is TGTGCCAGCAGTAACCTAGCGGTATCGAACACCGGGGAGCTGTTTTTT. As protein: CASSNLAVSNTGELFF.

This chain connects TRBV15 to TRBJ1-1; D unclear. Trimming took 3 bases from V and 3 from J, leaving 14 bases between them. This CDR3 is 15 amino acids long. Germline V gene lookup returns CDR1 LNHNV and CDR2 YYDKDF (reference sequence). The CDR3 DNA reads TGTGCCACCAGCAGGAGACGGGAGCAATACACTGAAGCTTTCTTT. Translated: CATSRRREQYTEAFF.

This chain uses TRBV9 with TRBJ2-5, with TRBD2 matching 8 bases. The J segment lost 3 bases and the V segment lost 4 bases, leaving 11 bases of the junction unmatched. CDR3 length equals 16 residues. CDR1 is SGDLS and CDR2 is YYNGEE in the germline V gene. This CDR3 reads CASSRGGRGQEETQYF. The CDR3 DNA reads TGTGCCAGCAGCCGCGGGGGGCGGGGTCAAGAAGAGACCCAGTACTTC.

V usage is TRBV30 and J usage is TRBJ2-3; perhaps TRBD1 as D (5 bases). The CDR3 runs to 14 residues. V was pared by 2 bases and J by 2 bases, with 11 bases between. Germline V CDR1 and CDR2: GTSNPN, SVGIG (reference sequence). The CDR3 protein is CAWSTPQVTDTQYF. Here the CDR3 DNA reads TGTGCCTGGAGTACCCCACAGGTCACAGATACGCAGTATTTT. Based on the CDR3 plus reference TRBV30 and TRBJ2-3, the full variable domain is SQTIHQWPATLVQPVGSPLSLECTVEGTSNPNLYWYRQAAGRGLQLLFYSVGIGQISSEVPQNLSASRPQDRQFILSSKKLLLSDSGFYLCAWSTPQVTDTQYFGPGTRLTVL.

CDR3 amino acids: CASREYNYGYTF. The CDR3, as DNA: TGTGCCAGCAGGGAGTACAACTATGGCTACACCTTC. This chain uses TRBV6-5 with TRBJ1-2; no firm D call. Trimming cost V 6 bases and J 2 bases, with 7 bases left between them. The germline V gene encodes CDR1 MNHEY and CDR2 SVGAGI. The CDR3 has 12 amino acids.

The chain is built from TRBV25-1 and TRBJ2-4, with a possible D match to TRBD1 (7 bases). Germline values: CDR1 MGHDK, CDR2 SYGVNS. Trimming pared 2 bases from V and 1 base from J, leaving 15 bases between. This CDR3 spans 17 amino acids. CDR3 loop: CASSETSGGQAKNIQYF. CDR3 nucleotides: TGTGCCAGCAGTGAAACGTCAGGGGGGCAGGCCAAAAACATTCAGTACTTC.

This chain joins TRBV14 and TRBJ1-2; D possibly corresponds to TRBD1 (5 bases). The germline gives CDR1 SGHDN, CDR2 FVKESK. Trimming removed 6 bases at V and 2 bases at J, with 13 bases between. The CDR3 covers 14 residues. The CDR3 is CASRPDTSNYGYTF. Here the CDR3 DNA reads TGTGCCAGCAGACCGGACACCTCGAACTATGGCTACACCTTC.

The chain links TRBV10-3 to TRBJ2-1, with 10 bases matching TRBD2. CDR3 length: 14 amino acids. Germline V gene lookup returns CDR1 ENHRY and CDR2 SYGVKD. The junction had 4 bases not matched to a gene; V was cut back by 6 bases and J by 5 bases. The CDR3 coding sequence is TGTGCCATCAGAGGACTAGCGGTCCACAATGAGCAGTTCTTC. Its translation: CAIRGLAVHNEQFF.

This clone has just a few counts. The V call is TRBV6-1, the J call TRBJ2-3; D not resolved. Looked up from germline, CDR1 is MNHNS and CDR2 is SASEGT. With 3 bases removed from V and 2 bases from J, the gap between germline ends came to 3 bases. This CDR3 has 12 residues. The CDR3 is CASSDHTDTQYF. CDR3 DNA sequence: TGTGCCAGCAGTGATCACACAGATACGCAGTATTTT.

This chain joins TRBV7-2 and TRBJ2-2; weak D call: TRBD2 (5 bases). Germline CDR1 is SGHTA and CDR2 is FQGNSA. Trimming pared 1 base from V and 5 bases from J, leaving 8 bases between. The length of the CDR3 is 14 residues. The CDR3 protein is CASSLGSGTGELFF. The CDR3 DNA sequence: TGTGCCAGCAGCTTAGGGTCGGGAACCGGGGAGCTGTTTTTT.

This clone appeared a single time. V usage is TRBV18 and J usage is TRBJ2-1; 9 bases fit TRBD1. The CDR3 has 15 amino acids. J was trimmed by 8 bases and V by 0 bases; bases with no gene match: 5. Germline V lookup: CDR1 KGHSH, CDR2 LQKENI. The CDR3 DNA sequence: TGTGCCAGCTCACCACCTGGACAGGGGTCCGATGAGCAGTTCTTC. Translated: CASSPPGQGSDEQFF.

The gene calls are TRBV6-1 and TRBJ2-7, with D possibly being TRBD2 (5 bases). Deletions cut 0 bases from V and 2 bases from J, with 14 bases between. CDR1 is MNHNS and CDR2 is SASEGT in the germline V gene. This CDR3 has 16 amino acids. The CDR3 sequence: CASSEATTSPTYEQYF. The CDR3 nucleotides read TGTGCCAGCAGTGAAGCGACTACTAGTCCCACCTACGAGCAGTACTTC.

This clone was detected only once. The chain joins TRBV4-2 to TRBJ2-1; 11 nucleotides line up with TRBD2. The CDR3 spans 18 residues. The J segment lost 2 bases and the V segment lost 4 bases, leaving 10 bases of the junction unmatched. CDR1 and CDR2 from the germline V gene are LGHNA and YNFKEQ. In DNA form, the CDR3 reads TGTGCCAGCAGCCCGGCCCTGGGACTAGCGGTACCCTACAATGAGCAGTTCTTC. Amino acids: CASSPALGLAVPYNEQFF.

V and J are TRBV11-2 and TRBJ2-3, with D tentatively TRBD1 (6 bases). Germline lookup yields CDR1 SGHAT and CDR2 FQNNGV. The CDR3 has 18 residues. Trimming removed 4 bases at V and 1 base at J, with 21 bases between. The CDR3 DNA is TGTGCCAGCAGCTCGAATATCCGGGACAAACTACGCACAGATACGCAGTATTTT. Protein: CASSSNIRDKLRTDTQYF.

The V and J genes are TRBV5-1 and TRBJ2-1; 8 bases match TRBD2. CDR1 is SGHRS, CDR2 YFSETQ, per germline. This CDR3 region has 15 residues. The ends lost 4 bases at V and 10 bases at J; junction bases unmatched: 13. The DNA for the CDR3 is TGCGCCAGCAGCCCGGGGGAGGGGACTAGTGGGGAGCAGTTCTTC. It encodes CASSPGEGTSGEQFF.

This clone was found a few times. This sequence joins TRBV12-3 or TRBV12-4 and TRBJ2-3; TRBD1 is a possible D gene (5 bases). The length of the CDR3 is 13 residues. The germline V and J ends were trimmed by 6 bases and 5 bases, with 12 bases remaining between them. The CDR3 reads CASRVDRVDTQYF. CDR3 bases: TGTGCCAGCAGAGTAGACAGAGTAGATACGCAGTATTTT.

This rearrangement joins TRBV9 to TRBJ1-4; TRBD1 matches 9 bases. Trimming cost V 4 bases and J 3 bases; bases outside gene matches: 10. This CDR3 has 17 amino acids. Germline CDR1 SGDLS, CDR2 YYNGEE. The chain's CDR3 is CASSSQTGGAANEKLFF. CDR3 DNA sequence: TGTGCCAGCAGCTCCCAGACAGGGGGGGCAGCTAATGAAAAACTGTTTTTT.

The rearrangement links TRBV3-1 (or the pseudogene TRBV3-2) to TRBJ2-5, with 10 bases that match TRBD2. CDR1 is LGHDT and CDR2 is YNNKEL in the germline V gene (reference sequence). The V and J ends lost 1 base and 5 bases, in that order; junction bases with no gene match: 4. The CDR3 loop spans 15 amino acids. The CDR3 DNA is TGTGCCAGCAGCCAAGCAGCGGGGGGGCTGGAGACCCAGTACTTC. This codes for CASSQAAGGLETQYF.

J is TRBJ1-1 and V is TRBV5-1; possibly TRBD1 for D (6 bases). The CDR3 totals 15 residues. The germline CDR1 and CDR2 sequences are SGHRS and YFSETQ. V was trimmed by 4 bases and J by 1 base, leaving 14 bases between them. The CDR3 sequence: CASSATGNGNTEAFF. The CDR3 DNA follows: TGCGCCAGCAGCGCCACAGGGAATGGGAACACTGAAGCTTTCTTT.

This chain connects TRBV4-1 to TRBJ2-3, with TRBD2 identical over 10 bases. The V segment lost 3 bases and the J segment 5 bases; nucleotides outside the gene matches: 8. Germline V gene data show CDR1 as MGHRA and CDR2 as YSYEKL. This CDR3 spans 16 amino acids. CDR3 amino acids: CASSQSRSGRGDTQYF. Here the CDR3 DNA reads TGCGCCAGCAGCCAGAGCAGGAGCGGGAGGGGAGATACGCAGTATTTT.

The chain links TRBV7-9 to TRBJ1-1; tentatively, D is TRBD1 (6 bases). V shed 5 bases and J shed 0 bases, with 16 bases lying between them. The CDR3 length is 16 residues. Germline assignment: CDR1 SEHNR and CDR2 FQNEAQ (reference sequence). The CDR3 loop is CASSLGAGRMNTEAFF. DNA of the CDR3: TGTGCCAGCAGCCTGGGGGCGGGCAGGATGAACACTGAAGCTTTCTTT. Full variable domain (outside the CDR3, taken from reference TRBV7-9 and TRBJ1-1): DTGVSQNPRHKITKRGQNVTFRCDPISEHNRLYWYRQTLGQGPEFLTYFQNEAQLEKSRLLSDRFSAERPKGSFSTLEIQRTEQGDSAMYLCASSLGAGRMNTEAFFGQGTRLTVV.

This sequence joins TRBV24-1 and TRBJ2-3, with 10 bases fitting TRBD2. Looked up from germline, CDR1 is KGHDR and CDR2 is SFDVKD. This CDR3 contains 16 residues. V gave up 4 bases and J gave up 6 bases; unmatched junction bases: 9. The DNA for the CDR3 is TGTGCCACCAGTGACCATACTAGCGGGACTTTGGATACGCAGTATTTT. Protein sequence: CATSDHTSGTLDTQYF.

This clone occurred a few times. This chain joins TRBV5-4 and TRBJ2-2; the match to TRBD1 covers 9 bases. Germline trimming cut 4 bases from V and 4 bases from J; bases unmatched to any gene: 5. The CDR3 runs to 15 residues. CDR1 SGHNT and CDR2 YYREEE come from the germline V gene (reference sequence). The CDR3 coding sequence is TGTGCCAGCAGCCGGGGACAGGGAGGCACCGGGGAGCTGTTTTTT. Translating it yields CASSRGQGGTGELFF. Complete variable domain (other parts from reference TRBV5-4 and TRBJ2-2): ETGVTQSPTHLIKTRGQQVTLRCSSQSGHNTVSWYQQALGQGPQFIFQYYREEENGRGNFPPRFSGLQFPNYSSELNVNALELDDSALYLCASSRGQGGTGELFFGEGSRLTVL.

The chain recombines TRBV20-1 with TRBJ2-3, with 8 bases identical to TRBD1. Per the germline V gene, CDR1 is DFQATT and CDR2 is SNEGSKA (reference sequence). V lost 3 bases and J lost 4; bases outside the gene matches: 15. The CDR3 runs to 17 residues. The CDR3 loop reads CSASESRRDRYADTQYF. The CDR3 region has the DNA TGCAGTGCTAGTGAGTCCCGCCGGGACAGGTATGCAGATACGCAGTATTTT.

This clone was seen once. The V gene is TRBV5-1, the J gene TRBJ2-6, with D perhaps TRBD2 (5 bases). This CDR3 has 17 amino acids. Germline V gene data show CDR1 as SGHRS and CDR2 as YFSETQ. Between the trimmed V and J ends, which lost 4 bases and 1 base, there was a span of 15 bases. The CDR3 region is CASSPDGEWSGANVLTF. The CDR3 DNA reads TGCGCCAGCAGCCCAGACGGGGAATGGTCTGGGGCCAACGTCCTGACTTTC.